The sequence of this TCR beta chain was determined in a study of blood T cell repertoires in COVID-19. The wider study: Acute-phase and convalescent COVID-19 samples originated in the United States, Italy and Spain.

The germline V gene encodes CDR1 LGHDT and CDR2 YNNKEL (reference sequence). Trimming shortened V by 1 base and J by 3 bases, and 15 bases separated the two germline ends. The CDR3 runs to 17 residues. Generated by immunoSEQ multiplex PCR, the TCRdb table keeps only in-frame clones and is missing some. The sample carries about 170,000 clones, around 88% recorded once. Recruits, aged roughly 18 to 89 years, lived in approximately 26 US areas. Cohorts were based on clinical histories the participants reported. The receptor comes from a woman between 50 and 59 years old in a cohort exposed to, infected with or recovered from COVID-19 (not recorded which). The chain links TRBV3-1 (or the pseudogene TRBV3-2) to TRBJ1-4; D not resolved. The sequencing input was PBMCs or T cells enriched from blood (not recorded which). CDR3 DNA sequence: TGTGCCAGCAGCCAAGTTTACTCGGGGTTAGCTAATGAAAAACTGTTTTTT. Protein: CASSQVYSGLANEKLFF.